The 29 T cell receptor beta chains below come from one sample, sequenced in a study of cytomegalovirus exposure and HLA in healthy donors. Use of 60 Vbeta and 13 Jbeta primers characterized the PCR. Profiling relied on immunoSEQ multiplex PCR, and the TCRdb table lists in-frame clones only, not all of them. The sample has about 62,000 clones; the top ten hold 5.3%. Specimen: PBMCs. The receptors here all came from a man in his thirties or forties in good health and CMV-seropositive.

A word on this clone: This sample also contains other DNA sequences that code for the same CDR3. This chain uses TRBV19 with TRBJ1-5; D call uncertain. V lost 1 base, J lost 1 base, and 8 bases lay in between. The CDR3 loop spans 15 amino acids. Germline loops: CDR1 LNHDA, CDR2 SQIVND (reference sequence). The CDR3, as DNA: TGTGCCAGTAGTATAGGCGGAGGGAGCAATCAGCCCCAGCATTTT. Protein: CASSIGGGSNQPQHF.

The chain links TRBV20-1 to TRBJ1-3; the D gene is possibly TRBD1 (6 bases). Deletions cut 3 bases from V and 8 bases from J, with 8 bases between. In germline, CDR1 is DFQATT, CDR2 SNEGSKA (reference sequence). The CDR3 length is 11 residues. The CDR3 DNA follows: TGCAGTGCTAGGCGACAGGACACCATATATTTT. It specifies CSARRQDTIYF.

The rearrangement links TRBV18 to TRBJ2-7; TRBD2 might be the D (6 bases). CDR1 is KGHSH and CDR2 is LQKENI in the germline V gene. Trimming pared 1 base from V and 2 bases from J, leaving 9 bases between. The CDR3 runs 14 residues. Written as DNA, the CDR3 is TGTGCCAGCTCACCACGGGACTGGGCCTACGAGCAGTACTTC. It translates to CASSPRDWAYEQYF.

The V and J genes are TRBV27 and TRBJ2-1; weak D call: TRBD2 (7 bases). The V gene lost 4 bases and the J gene lost 4 bases, with 14 bases spanning the gap. Germline V lookup: CDR1 MNHEY, CDR2 SMNVEV (reference sequence). The CDR3 consists of 15 residues. In DNA, the CDR3 is TGTGCCAGCAGTTCAAGGGGGGGGGTTTACAATGAGCAGTTCTTC. Translating gives CASSSRGGVYNEQFF.

This chain connects TRBV5-1 to TRBJ1-1, with TRBD1 matching 7 bases. Germline V lookup: CDR1 SGHRS, CDR2 YFSETQ. The junction had 7 bases not matched to a gene; V was cut back by 5 bases and J by 3 bases. The CDR3 runs 14 residues. The CDR3 DNA reads TGCGCCAGCAGAGGTACAGGGGTCCACACTGAAGCTTTCTTT. The encoded protein is CASRGTGVHTEAFF.

The chain has TRBV7-3 and TRBJ1-1; D is ambiguous. The CDR3 is 14 amino acids. The germline gives CDR1 SGHTA, CDR2 FQGTGA. V lost 2 bases and J 4 bases, leaving 11 bases between the germline ends. In DNA, the CDR3 is TGTGCCAGCAGCTTATCGGGGTTTGGCACTGAAGCTTTCTTT. It codes for CASSLSGFGTEAFF.

This rearrangement joins TRBV9 to TRBJ1-6; a possible D gene is TRBD1 (5 bases). Trimming left V 0 bases short and J 1 base short, with 11 bases between. Germline CDR1 SGDLS, CDR2 YYNGEE. The CDR3 consists of 17 residues. CDR3 coding DNA: TGTGCCAGCAGCGTAGGGTCAGGGTGGTCCTATAATTCACCCCTCCACTTT. It codes for CASSVGSGWSYNSPLHF.

The genes are TRBV11-3 and TRBJ2-7; maybe TRBD1 (6 bases). The CDR3 extends over 13 amino acids. Trimming removed 8 bases at V and 3 bases at J, with 14 bases between. Looked up from germline, CDR1 is SGHNT and CDR2 is YENEEA. CDR3 protein: CASGPGQNYEQYF. In DNA form, the CDR3 reads TGTGCCAGCGGACCGGGACAAAACTACGAGCAGTACTTC.

To note about this clone: Sequence at one end of the junction differs from germline and may be a read error. This chain uses TRBV5-1 with TRBJ2-3; 8 positions match TRBD2. Germline values: CDR1 SGHRS, CDR2 YFSETQ. This CDR3 region has 15 residues. CDR3 nucleotides: TGCGCCAGCAGCCCCGGGGGGGGAGAATCAGATAAGCAGTATTTT. It translates to CASSPGGGESDKQYF.

The V call is TRBV6-5, the J call TRBJ1-1; a weak D match, TRBD1 (5 bases). This CDR3 is built from 16 residues. Per germline, CDR1 MNHEY and CDR2 SVGAGI. The V end was cut by 4 bases, the J end by 0 bases, with 15 bases between. The CDR3 nucleotides read TGTGCCAGCAGTTCCCTCGGGGGGTCCTTGAACACTGAAGCTTTCTTT. Translated: CASSSLGGSLNTEAFF.

This chain connects TRBV7-9 to TRBJ2-3; no clear D gene. V was shortened by 1 base and J by 0 bases, with 5 bases between the two germline ends. The CDR3 extends over 14 amino acids. Germline V gives CDR1 SEHNR, CDR2 FQNEAQ (reference sequence). CDR3 nucleotide sequence: TGTGCCAGCAGCTTAGGGCCAAGCACAGATACGCAGTATTTT. This translates into CASSLGPSTDTQYF.

The CDR3 nucleotides are TGTGCCAGCAGCCAAGAGTGGCTAGCGTCCTCCTACGAGCAGTACTTC. Amino acids: CASSQEWLASSYEQYF. This chain connects TRBV4-2 to TRBJ2-7, with a weak D call TRBD2 (6 bases). The CDR3 runs to 16 residues. The ends were cut back, 0 bases at V and 0 bases at J, with 12 bases in the middle. The germline CDR1 and CDR2 sequences are LGHNA and YNFKEQ.

This sequence joins TRBV4-1 and TRBJ1-6; tentatively, D is TRBD1 (5 bases). V was clipped by 3 bases and J by 0 bases, with 21 bases between them. The CDR3 contains 20 residues. Germline-derived CDR1 and CDR2 are MGHRA and YSYEKL. CDR3 sequence: CASSHWLGLLSSSYNSPLHF. The CDR3, as DNA: TGCGCCAGCAGCCATTGGTTGGGACTCCTGTCGAGCTCCTATAATTCACCCCTCCACTTT.

The V gene is TRBV6-1, the J gene TRBJ1-3, with D perhaps matching TRBD1 (6 bases). The germline CDR1 and CDR2 sequences are MNHNS and SASEGT. The V end lost 4 bases, the J end lost 0 bases, and 10 bases lay between the germline ends. The CDR3 spans 15 residues. CDR3 DNA sequence: TGTGCCAGCAGTGGAACGGACAGCTCTGGAAACACCATATATTTT. Translating gives CASSGTDSSGNTIYF.

The chain has TRBV4-1 and TRBJ1-1; D is unresolved. Trimming removed 0 bases from V and 11 bases from J, with 10 bases in between. Germline V CDR1 and CDR2: MGHRA, YSYEKL. The CDR3 runs 12 residues. The CDR3 bases are TGCGCCAGCAGCCAAGATAACTATAGGGCTTTCTTT. As protein: CASSQDNYRAFF.

The chain links TRBV11-3 to TRBJ1-1; the match to TRBD1 covers 7 bases. The CDR3 is made up of 16 amino acids. CDR1 and CDR2 from the germline V gene are SGHNT and YENEEA. V shed 5 bases and J 3 bases; nucleotides not matched to a gene: 12. The chain's CDR3 is CASSEGGQSPHTEAFF. The CDR3 coding sequence is TGTGCCAGCAGCGAGGGGGGACAGTCCCCCCACACTGAAGCTTTCTTT. Variable domain in full (rest from reference TRBV11-3 and TRBJ1-1): EAGVVQSPRYKIIEKKQPVAFWCNPISGHNTLYWYLQNLGQGPELLIRYENEEAVDDSQLPKDRFSAERLKGVDSTLKIQPAELGDSAVYLCASSEGGQSPHTEAFFGQGTRLTVV.

This rearrangement joins TRBV7-9 to TRBJ2-7; maybe TRBD2 (5 bases). Trimming stripped 5 bases from V and 2 bases from J, with 7 bases between. The germline V gene encodes CDR1 SEHNR and CDR2 FQNEAQ (reference sequence). The CDR3 has 12 residues. CDR3 coding DNA: TGTGCCAGCAGCACTAGTCCCTACGAGCAGTACTTC. Its translation: CASSTSPYEQYF. Drawing the rest from reference TRBV7-9 and TRBJ2-7, the complete variable domain is DTGVSQNPRHKITKRGQNVTFRCDPISEHNRLYWYRQTLGQGPEFLTYFQNEAQLEKSRLLSDRFSAERPKGSFSTLEIQRTEQGDSAMYLCASSTSPYEQYFGPGTRLTVT.

The gene calls are TRBV30 and TRBJ1-1, with D unresolved. The V and J ends lost 6 bases and 13 bases respectively, with 15 bases between them. CDR1 and CDR2 from the germline V gene are GTSNPN and SVGIG (reference sequence). This CDR3 contains 10 residues. This chain's CDR3 is CACQIIEDFF. Here the CDR3 DNA reads TGTGCCTGCCAGATAATAGAGGATTTCTTT.

The rearrangement uses TRBV30 and TRBJ1-6, with D unresolved. The germline V gene encodes CDR1 GTSNPN and CDR2 SVGIG (reference sequence). The length of the CDR3 is 15 residues. With 0 bases removed from V and 9 bases from J, the gap between germline ends came to 15 bases. The CDR3 nucleotides are TGTGCCTGGAGTGTACGGCCACACCGAGGTTCACCCCTCCACTTT. Protein sequence: CAWSVRPHRGSPLHF. Full variable domain (outside the CDR3, taken from reference TRBV30 and TRBJ1-6): SQTIHQWPATLVQPVGSPLSLECTVEGTSNPNLYWYRQAAGRGLQLLFYSVGIGQISSEVPQNLSASRPQDRQFILSSKKLLLSDSGFYLCAWSVRPHRGSPLHFGNGTRLTVT.

The genes are TRBV21-1 and TRBJ2-7; whether TRBD2, the table's D call, matches the DNA was not checked. TRBV21-1 is an annotated pseudogene. The CDR3 is 17 residues long. CDR3 bases: TGTGCCAGTATACTAGCGGGGACCAACACCCTAGCCTACGAGCAGTACTTC. It yields the protein CASILAGTNTLAYEQYF.

The V call is TRBV30, the J call TRBJ2-7, with D tentatively TRBD1 (6 bases). The germline gives CDR1 GTSNPN, CDR2 SVGIG (reference sequence). The CDR3 loop spans 12 amino acids. With 5 bases removed from V and 1 base from J, the gap between germline ends came to 9 bases. DNA of the CDR3: TGTGCCTGGGGCGGACAGTCCTACGAGCAGTACTTC. Protein product: CAWGGQSYEQYF. Full variable domain (outside the CDR3, taken from reference TRBV30 and TRBJ2-7): SQTIHQWPATLVQPVGSPLSLECTVEGTSNPNLYWYRQAAGRGLQLLFYSVGIGQISSEVPQNLSASRPQDRQFILSSKKLLLSDSGFYLCAWGGQSYEQYFGPGTRLTVT.

The rearrangement links TRBV7-8 to TRBJ1-3, with a possible D match to TRBD1 (6 bases). This CDR3 is built from 17 residues. CDR1 and CDR2 (germline): SGHVS, FQNEAQ. The V gene lost 0 bases and the J gene lost 1 base, with 13 bases spanning the gap. CDR3 bases: TGTGCCAGCAGCTTAGCGCCCCTGGACAGATCTGGAAACACCATATATTTT. Its protein product is CASSLAPLDRSGNTIYF.

V is TRBV29-1 and J is TRBJ2-7, with D tentatively TRBD2 (6 bases). The CDR3 extends over 13 amino acids. The germline V gene encodes CDR1 SQVTM and CDR2 ANQGSEA. V was cut by 6 bases and J by 2 bases, with 14 bases left in between. As DNA, the CDR3 is TGCAGCGTAGTGGGCGGGGTAGCCTACGAGCAGTACTTC. Encoded protein: CSVVGGVAYEQYF.

The CDR3 spells CASSRTSGRTQETQYF. The CDR3 nucleotides read TGTGCCAGCAGTAGGACTAGCGGACGAACACAAGAGACCCAGTACTTC. The rearrangement uses TRBV27 and TRBJ2-5; 10 bases line up with TRBD2. The CDR3 is 16 residues long. The J segment lost 2 bases and the V segment lost 5 bases, leaving 8 bases of the junction unmatched. The germline V gene has CDR1 MNHEY and CDR2 SMNVEV (reference sequence).

Comments on this clone: Other nucleotide sequences in the sample specify the same CDR3. The rearrangement uses TRBV5-6 and TRBJ1-6; 7 positions match TRBD1. CDR1 and CDR2 from the germline V gene are SGHDT and YYEEEE. The CDR3 is made up of 14 amino acids. V gave up 0 bases and J gave up 9 bases; unmatched junction bases: 3. CDR3 sequence: CASSLGQGGSPLHF. As DNA, the CDR3 is TGTGCCAGCAGCTTGGGACAGGGTGGTTCACCCCTCCACTTT.

V is TRBV6-5 and J is TRBJ1-2; tentative D call: TRBD1 (5 bases). Germline V CDR1 and CDR2: MNHEY, SVGAGI. The CDR3 is made up of 16 amino acids. Trimming shortened V by 0 bases and J by 4 bases, and 15 bases separated the two germline ends. The CDR3 DNA is TGTGCCAGCAGTTACTCGACAGCGGGCAGCGTCTATGGCTACACCTTC. As protein: CASSYSTAGSVYGYTF.

This sequence joins TRBV4-1 and TRBJ2-1, with TRBD2 matching 13 bases. V was pared by 5 bases and J by 10 bases, with 5 bases of the junction left unmatched. Germline assignment: CDR1 MGHRA and CDR2 YSYEKL. The CDR3 is made up of 14 amino acids. The CDR3, as DNA: TGCGCCAGCAGCGGGACTAGCGGGACCAGAGAGCAGTTCTTC. It codes for CASSGTSGTREQFF.

The genes are TRBV5-1 and TRBJ1-4; TRBD1 might be the D (6 bases). The CDR3 loop spans 13 amino acids. CDR1 SGHRS and CDR2 YFSETQ come from the germline V gene. V lost 0 bases to trimming and J lost 7 bases, with 7 bases between them. CDR3 loop: CASSLGGGEKLFF. Written as DNA, the CDR3 is TGCGCCAGCAGCTTGGGAGGGGGTGAAAAACTGTTTTTT.

Concerning this clone itself: Other nucleotide sequences in the sample specify the same CDR3. The V gene is TRBV21-1, the J gene TRBJ1-1; TRBD1, as called in the table, went unchecked against the DNA. TRBV21-1 corresponds to a pseudogene. The CDR3 has 15 residues. This CDR3 reads CASSKGARGGTEAFF. CDR3 DNA: TGTGCCAGCAGCAAAGGGGCAAGGGGCGGCACTGAAGCTTTCTTT.